Below are 22 T cell receptor beta chains sequenced from a single sample in a study of blood T cell repertoires in COVID-19. Method: immunoSEQ multiplex PCR; TCRdb's copy keeps in-frame clones and lacks some. The repertoire has about 200,000 clones, around nine tenths of them found once; the top ten carry 5.5% to 7%. Sequenced sample: peripheral blood. Receptor source: a man aged 35 to 55 with active or convalescent COVID-19.

V usage is TRBV5-5 and J usage is TRBJ2-2; tentative D call: TRBD1 (7 bases). The germline V gene has CDR1 SGHKS and CDR2 YYEKEE (reference sequence). The CDR3 has 15 residues. Trimming left V 3 bases short and J 5 bases short, with 14 bases between. CDR3 sequence: CASSSVQGGTGELFF. CDR3 nucleotide sequence: TGTGCCAGCAGCTCGGTCCAGGGGGGTACCGGGGAGCTGTTTTTT.

This chain joins TRBV30 and TRBJ1-1; 11 nucleotides agree with TRBD1. This CDR3 region has 16 residues. V was pared by 0 bases and J by 5 bases, with 8 bases of the junction left unmatched. Germline assignment: CDR1 GTSNPN and CDR2 SVGIG (reference sequence). For the CDR3, the DNA is TGTGCCTGGAGTGTACGGACAGGGACAGGGGGTACTGAAGCTTTCTTT. This sequence encodes CAWSVRTGTGGTEAFF.

The gene calls are TRBV10-3 and TRBJ1-1, with D maybe TRBD1 (5 bases). The V gene's germline CDR1 is ENHRY and CDR2 SYGVKD. The V and J ends lost 10 bases and 1 base respectively, with 10 bases between them. The CDR3 loop spans 12 amino acids. CDR3 amino acids: CATGTSNTEAFF. The CDR3 DNA reads TGTGCCACTGGGACTTCGAACACTGAAGCTTTCTTT.

This clone showed up just a few times. This sequence joins TRBV9 and TRBJ2-1; 7 nucleotides line up with TRBD1. CDR1 is SGDLS, CDR2 YYNGEE, per germline. The CDR3 has 15 amino acids. Losses at the gene ends were 4 bases for V and 4 bases for J; bases not matched to a gene: 8. This CDR3 reads CASSPTGQEYNEQFF. In nucleotides, the CDR3 is TGTGCCAGCAGCCCGACAGGACAGGAGTACAATGAGCAGTTCTTC.

This rearrangement joins TRBV9 to TRBJ2-3, with 12 bases identical to TRBD2. CDR3 length equals 16 residues. V lost 2 bases and J lost 6; bases outside the gene matches: 7. The germline CDR1 and CDR2 sequences are SGDLS and YYNGEE. CDR3 residues: CASSVTSGGLGDTQYF. The CDR3 nucleotides read TGTGCCAGCAGCGTGACTAGCGGGGGCCTCGGGGATACGCAGTATTTT.

The chain links TRBV25-1 to TRBJ1-4, with 8 nucleotides matching TRBD1. The ends lost 4 bases at V and 3 bases at J; junction bases unmatched: 4. Germline V gene lookup returns CDR1 MGHDK and CDR2 SYGVNS. The CDR3 extends over 15 amino acids. The CDR3 DNA reads TGTGCCAGCAGTGCCGACAGGGGTGCTAATGAAAAACTGTTTTTT. It encodes CASSADRGANEKLFF.

The chain combines TRBV5-4 with TRBJ1-1; 8 bases map to TRBD1. The CDR3 runs to 15 residues. Losses at the gene ends were 3 bases for V and 1 base for J; bases not matched to a gene: 5. Germline CDR1 and CDR2: SGHNT and YYREEE (reference sequence). This chain's CDR3 is CASSSADRGNTEAFF. DNA for the CDR3: TGTGCCAGCAGCTCAGCCGACAGGGGGAACACTGAAGCTTTCTTT.

The V and J genes are TRBV25-1 and TRBJ1-2, with D possibly TRBD1 on 5 matching bases. In germline, CDR1 is MGHDK, CDR2 SYGVNS. CDR3 length: 16 amino acids. Between the trimmed V and J ends, which lost 6 bases and 4 bases, there was a span of 21 bases. The CDR3 sequence is CASRARPGVGAYGYTF. Written as DNA, the CDR3 is TGTGCCAGCAGGGCCCGCCCGGGGGTCGGAGCCTATGGCTACACCTTC.

This clone showed up just a few times. V gene TRBV10-3 combines with J gene TRBJ1-1; TRBD1 agrees at 7 bases. V lost 9 bases and J lost 0; bases outside the gene matches: 4. The CDR3 has 13 residues. CDR1 and CDR2 from the germline V gene are ENHRY and SYGVKD. The CDR3 loop is CAIAGGLNTEAFF. In DNA form, the CDR3 reads TGTGCCATAGCAGGGGGACTGAACACTGAAGCTTTCTTT.

This rearrangement joins TRBV27 to TRBJ1-2; 9 positions match TRBD1. Trimming cost V 5 bases and J 4 bases; bases outside gene matches: 5. The CDR3 length is 14 residues. The germline V gene has CDR1 MNHEY and CDR2 SMNVEV (reference sequence). CDR3 sequence reads: CASSPRTGVYGYTF. CDR3 nucleotide sequence: TGTGCCAGCAGTCCCCGGACAGGGGTCTATGGCTACACCTTC.

V is TRBV15 and J is TRBJ2-7; 12 bases are a match to TRBD1. Germline assignment: CDR1 LNHNV and CDR2 YYDKDF (reference sequence). The CDR3 has 15 amino acids. V was pared by 2 bases and J by 5 bases, with 4 bases of the junction left unmatched. As DNA, the CDR3 is TGTGCCACCAGCAGATCCGGGACAGGGGGCCACGAGCAGTACTTC. Translating gives CATSRSGTGGHEQYF.

The CDR3 spells CASSLERTGNPYEQYF. CDR3 nucleotide sequence: TGCGCCAGCAGCCTCGAACGGACAGGGAACCCCTACGAGCAGTACTTC. The chain links TRBV5-1 to TRBJ2-7; 8 nucleotides align to TRBD1. The germline CDR1 and CDR2 sequences are SGHRS and YFSETQ. J lost 2 bases, V lost 4 bases, and 11 bases had no gene match. CDR3 length: 16 residues.

V and J are TRBV25-1 and TRBJ1-1; possibly TRBD1 for D (6 bases). The germline V gene has CDR1 MGHDK and CDR2 SYGVNS. CDR3 length: 12 amino acids. V shed 7 bases and J shed 4 bases, with 10 bases lying between them. The DNA of the CDR3 is TGTGCCAGCATGCGAGGGGGCACTGAAGCTTTCTTT. It translates to CASMRGGTEAFF.

The chain recombines TRBV28 with TRBJ1-5, with D possibly matching TRBD1 (6 bases). V was pared by 4 bases and J by 7 bases, with 11 bases between. CDR1 is MDHEN and CDR2 is SYDVKM in the germline V gene. The CDR3 runs to 13 residues. The CDR3 sequence is CASSSGGLQPQHF. CDR3 DNA sequence: TGTGCCAGCAGTTCGGGGGGCTTACAGCCCCAGCATTTT.

This chain connects TRBV4-3 to TRBJ2-1; tentative D call: TRBD1 (5 bases). V was pared by 0 bases and J by 5 bases, with 14 bases between. The length of the CDR3 is 16 residues. The germline CDR1 and CDR2 sequences are LGHNA and YSLEER. CDR3 protein: CASSQDSGRENNEQFF. As DNA, the CDR3 is TGCGCCAGCAGCCAAGATTCAGGGCGCGAAAACAATGAGCAGTTCTTC.

The J gene is TRBJ2-1, the V gene TRBV19, with a tentative D call TRBD2 (6 bases). V was trimmed by 7 bases and J by 9 bases, leaving 16 bases between them. Germline lookup yields CDR1 LNHDA and CDR2 SQIVND (reference sequence). The CDR3 is made up of 13 amino acids. The chain's CDR3 is CASKGLRLGEQFF. As DNA, the CDR3 is TGTGCCAGTAAAGGACTAAGGTTAGGTGAGCAGTTCTTC.

In its sample, this clone was seen a few times. The chain carries TRBV6-2 or TRBV6-3 and TRBJ2-2; 8 positions match TRBD2. CDR3 length: 19 amino acids. The junction had 20 bases not matched to a gene; V was cut back by 5 bases and J by 6 bases. Germline CDR1 reads MNHEY; CDR2 reads SVGEGT. The CDR3 sequence is CASSRGPSGGFFGAGELFF. CDR3 bases: TGTGCCAGCAGTCGCGGACCCAGCGGGGGATTCTTTGGCGCCGGGGAGCTGTTTTTT.

This clone occurred once. The CDR3 protein is CASSHRQAPVGYF. CDR3 DNA sequence: TGTGCCAGCAGTCACCGACAGGCCCCCGTTGGGTACTTC. This chain joins TRBV6-5 and TRBJ2-4; the D gene is possibly TRBD1 (6 bases). V lost 5 bases and J 15 bases, leaving 20 bases between the germline ends. The CDR3 has 13 residues. The V gene's germline CDR1 is MNHEY and CDR2 SVGAGI.

J is TRBJ2-3 and V is TRBV3-1 (or the pseudogene TRBV3-2); 9 nucleotides line up with TRBD2. This CDR3 is 16 amino acids long. Germline loops: CDR1 LGHDT, CDR2 YNNKEL (reference sequence). The ends lost 5 bases at V and 0 bases at J; junction bases unmatched: 6. DNA for the CDR3: TGTGCCAGCAGCGAAAGTACTAGCGGGAGCACAGATACGCAGTATTTT. It codes for CASSESTSGSTDTQYF.

This chain uses TRBV4-3 with TRBJ1-1; D remains ambiguous. Germline values: CDR1 LGHNA, CDR2 YSLEER. The CDR3 runs to 16 residues. Between the trimmed V and J ends, which lost 4 bases and 7 bases, there was a span of 22 bases. The DNA for the CDR3 is TGCGCCAGCAGCCCTGGGTCTGGGCGAAACCTACTTGAAGCTTTCTTT. Amino acid sequence: CASSPGSGRNLLEAFF.

Turning to this clone: The junction shows a germline mismatch at one end, possibly a read error. J is TRBJ1-2 and V is TRBV25-1; TRBD1 aligns across 7 bases. This CDR3 is built from 15 residues. The V gene's germline CDR1 is MGHDK and CDR2 SYGVNS. The CDR3 loop is CASSEDMTGPYAYTF. The CDR3 coding sequence is TGTGCCAGCAGTGAAGACATGACAGGGCCCTATGCCTACACCTTC.

This clone came up once. The genes are TRBV5-1 and TRBJ1-4; 9 positions agree with TRBD1. Germline-derived CDR1 and CDR2 are SGHRS and YFSETQ. CDR3 length equals 15 residues. V dropped 6 bases and J dropped 8; count of bases not matched to a gene: 11. DNA for the CDR3: TGCGCCAGCATCTCCCGGGACAGGGAGGAGGAAAAACTGTTTTTT. Translating it yields CASISRDREEEKLFF.